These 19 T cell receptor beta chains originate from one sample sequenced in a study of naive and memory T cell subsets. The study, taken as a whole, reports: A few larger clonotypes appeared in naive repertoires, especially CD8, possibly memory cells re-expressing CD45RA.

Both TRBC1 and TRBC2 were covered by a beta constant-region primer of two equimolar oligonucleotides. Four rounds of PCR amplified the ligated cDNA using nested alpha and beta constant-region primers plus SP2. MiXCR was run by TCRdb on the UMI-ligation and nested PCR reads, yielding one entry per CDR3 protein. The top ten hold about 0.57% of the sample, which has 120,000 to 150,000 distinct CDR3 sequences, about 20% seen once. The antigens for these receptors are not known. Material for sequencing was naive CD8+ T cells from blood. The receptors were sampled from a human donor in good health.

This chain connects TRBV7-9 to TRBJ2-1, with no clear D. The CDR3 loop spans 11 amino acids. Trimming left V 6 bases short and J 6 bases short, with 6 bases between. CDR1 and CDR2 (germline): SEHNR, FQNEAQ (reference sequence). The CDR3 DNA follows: TGTGCCAGCAGACTAACCAATGAGCAGTTCTTC. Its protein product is CASRLTNEQFF.

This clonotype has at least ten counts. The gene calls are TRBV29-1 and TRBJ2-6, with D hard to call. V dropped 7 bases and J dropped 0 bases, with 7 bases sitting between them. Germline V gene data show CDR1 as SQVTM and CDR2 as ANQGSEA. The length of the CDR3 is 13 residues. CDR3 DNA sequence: TGCAGCGCTTCGTCCTCTGGGGCCAACGTCCTGACTTTC. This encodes CSASSSGANVLTF.

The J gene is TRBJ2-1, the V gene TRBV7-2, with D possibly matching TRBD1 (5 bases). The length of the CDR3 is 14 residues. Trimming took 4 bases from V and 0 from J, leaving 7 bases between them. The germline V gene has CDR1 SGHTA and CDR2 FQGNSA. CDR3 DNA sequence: TGTGCCAGCAGCTATACAGGCTCCTACAATGAGCAGTTCTTC. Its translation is CASSYTGSYNEQFF.

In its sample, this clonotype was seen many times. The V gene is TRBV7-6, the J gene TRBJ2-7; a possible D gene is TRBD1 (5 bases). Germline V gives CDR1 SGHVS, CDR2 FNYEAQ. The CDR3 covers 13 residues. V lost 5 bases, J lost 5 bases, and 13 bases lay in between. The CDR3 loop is CASSASRVHEQYF. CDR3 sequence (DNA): TGTGCCAGCAGCGCCAGCAGGGTCCACGAGCAGTACTTC.

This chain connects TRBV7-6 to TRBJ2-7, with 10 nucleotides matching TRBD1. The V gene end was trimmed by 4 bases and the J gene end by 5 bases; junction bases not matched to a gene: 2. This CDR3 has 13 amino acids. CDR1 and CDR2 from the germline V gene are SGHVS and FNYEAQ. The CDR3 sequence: CASSSTGGDEQYF. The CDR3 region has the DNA TGTGCCAGCAGCTCGACAGGGGGCGACGAGCAGTACTTC.

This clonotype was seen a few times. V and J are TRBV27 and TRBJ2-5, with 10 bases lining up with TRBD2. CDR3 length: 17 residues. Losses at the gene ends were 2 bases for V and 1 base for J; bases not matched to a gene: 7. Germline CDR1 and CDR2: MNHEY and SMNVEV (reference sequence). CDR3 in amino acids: CASSLGGTSVLQETQYF. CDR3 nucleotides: TGTGCCAGCAGTTTAGGAGGGACTAGCGTCCTCCAAGAGACCCAGTACTTC.

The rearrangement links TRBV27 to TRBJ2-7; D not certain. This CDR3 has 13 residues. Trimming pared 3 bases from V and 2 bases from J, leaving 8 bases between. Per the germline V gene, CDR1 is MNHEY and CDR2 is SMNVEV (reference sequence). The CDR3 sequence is CASSFGDPYEQYF. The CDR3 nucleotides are TGTGCCAGCAGTTTTGGGGATCCCTACGAGCAGTACTTC.

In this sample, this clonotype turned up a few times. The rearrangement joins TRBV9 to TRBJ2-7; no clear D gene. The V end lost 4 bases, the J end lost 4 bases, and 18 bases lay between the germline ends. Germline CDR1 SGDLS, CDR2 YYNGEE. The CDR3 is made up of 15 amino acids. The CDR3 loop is CASSPGSLGAYEQYF. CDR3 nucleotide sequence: TGTGCCAGCAGCCCCGGTAGCCTAGGCGCTTACGAGCAGTACTTC.

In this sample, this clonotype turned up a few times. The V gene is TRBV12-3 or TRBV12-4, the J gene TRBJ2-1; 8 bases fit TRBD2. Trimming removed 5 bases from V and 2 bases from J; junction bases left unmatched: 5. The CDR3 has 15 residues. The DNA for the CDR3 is TGTGCCAGCAGTAGCGGGAGTTCTACCTACAATGAGCAGTTCTTC. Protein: CASSSGSSTYNEQFF.

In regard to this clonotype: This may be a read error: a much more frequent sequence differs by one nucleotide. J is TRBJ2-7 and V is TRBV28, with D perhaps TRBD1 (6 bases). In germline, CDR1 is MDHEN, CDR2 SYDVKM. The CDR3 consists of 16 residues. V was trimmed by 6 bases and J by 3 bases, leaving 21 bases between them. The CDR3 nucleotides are TGTGCCAGCAGCCCTCCGGTCGGGATAGGGGGCTACGAGCAGTACTTC. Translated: CASSPPVGIGGYEQYF. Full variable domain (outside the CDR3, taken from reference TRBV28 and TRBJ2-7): DVKVTQSSRYLVKRTGEKVFLECVQDMDHENMFWYRQDPGLGLRLIYFSYDVKMKEKGDIPEGYSVSREKKERFSLILESASTNQTSMYLCASSPPVGIGGYEQYFGPGTRLTVT.

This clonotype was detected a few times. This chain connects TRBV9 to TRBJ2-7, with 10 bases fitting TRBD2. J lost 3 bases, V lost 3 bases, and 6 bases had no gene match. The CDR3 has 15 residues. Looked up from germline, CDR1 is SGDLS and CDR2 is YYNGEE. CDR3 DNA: TGTGCCAGCAGCGAACTAGCGGGACCCTACTACGAGCAGTACTTC. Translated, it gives CASSELAGPYYEQYF.

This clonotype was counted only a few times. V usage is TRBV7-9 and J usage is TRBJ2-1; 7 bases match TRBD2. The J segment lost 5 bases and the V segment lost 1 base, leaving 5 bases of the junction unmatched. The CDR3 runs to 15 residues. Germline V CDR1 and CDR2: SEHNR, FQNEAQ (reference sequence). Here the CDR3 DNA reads TGTGCCAGCAGCTTAGAGGCGGGAGAAGACAATGAGCAGTTCTTC. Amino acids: CASSLEAGEDNEQFF. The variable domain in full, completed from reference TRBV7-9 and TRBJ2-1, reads DTGVSQNPRHKITKRGQNVTFRCDPISEHNRLYWYRQTLGQGPEFLTYFQNEAQLEKSRLLSDRFSAERPKGSFSTLEIQRTEQGDSAMYLCASSLEAGEDNEQFFGPGTRLTVL.

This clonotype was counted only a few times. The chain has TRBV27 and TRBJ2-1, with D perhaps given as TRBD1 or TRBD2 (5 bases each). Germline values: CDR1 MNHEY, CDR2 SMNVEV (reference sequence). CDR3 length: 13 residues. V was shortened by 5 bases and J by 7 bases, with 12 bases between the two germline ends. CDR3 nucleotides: TGTGCCAGCAGTACGGGACCCTGGAATGAGCAGTTCTTC. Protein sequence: CASSTGPWNEQFF.

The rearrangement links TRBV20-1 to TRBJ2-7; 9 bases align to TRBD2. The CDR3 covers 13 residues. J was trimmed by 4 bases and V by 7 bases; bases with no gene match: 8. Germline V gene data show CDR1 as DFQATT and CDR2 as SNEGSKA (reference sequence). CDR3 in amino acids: CSGETSGGYEQYF. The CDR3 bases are TGCAGTGGAGAGACTAGCGGAGGTTACGAGCAGTACTTC.

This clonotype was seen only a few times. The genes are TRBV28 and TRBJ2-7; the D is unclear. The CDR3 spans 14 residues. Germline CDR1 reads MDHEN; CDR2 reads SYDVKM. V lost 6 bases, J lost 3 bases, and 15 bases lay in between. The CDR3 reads CASSFHQHSYEQYF. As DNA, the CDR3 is TGTGCCAGCAGCTTCCACCAACACAGCTACGAGCAGTACTTC.

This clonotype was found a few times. The CDR3 bases are TGTGCCAGCAGTCCGGGACAGGGGTTCGAGCAGTACTTC. Protein sequence: CASSPGQGFEQYF. V gene TRBV2 combines with J gene TRBJ2-7; TRBD1 agrees at 10 bases. The CDR3 contains 13 residues. Losses at the gene ends were 5 bases for V and 6 bases for J; bases not matched to a gene: 4. Per the germline V gene, CDR1 is SNHLY and CDR2 is FYNNEI.

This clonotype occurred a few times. The CDR3 spells CSARRIGGWVNTEAFF. The CDR3, as DNA: TGCAGTGCTAGAAGGATCGGGGGCTGGGTGAACACTGAAGCTTTCTTT. This chain links TRBV20-1 with TRBJ1-1; the D gene is possibly TRBD1 (6 bases). Germline assignment: CDR1 DFQATT and CDR2 SNEGSKA (reference sequence). V lost 2 bases, J lost 0 bases, and 16 bases lay in between. This CDR3 is 16 amino acids long.

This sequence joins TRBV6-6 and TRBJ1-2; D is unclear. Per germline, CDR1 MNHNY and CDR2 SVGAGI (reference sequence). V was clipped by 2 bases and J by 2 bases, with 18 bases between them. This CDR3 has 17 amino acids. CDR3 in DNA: TGTGCCAGCAGTTACACAAGAAACGAGAGGTTAAACTATGGCTACACCTTC. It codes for CASSYTRNERLNYGYTF.

CDR3 DNA: TGTGCTAGTGGACACCCACAGGCTCCTCATACGCAGTATTTT. This translates into CASGHPQAPHTQYF. This chain uses TRBV12-5 with TRBJ2-3; tentative D call: TRBD1 (5 bases). Germline-derived CDR1 and CDR2 are LGHNT and FRNRAP. V lost 6 bases to trimming and J lost 7 bases, with 17 bases between them. This CDR3 region has 14 residues.